Each of the 8 T cell receptor beta chains below was sequenced from the same sample in a study of blood T cell repertoires in COVID-19. Generated by immunoSEQ multiplex PCR, the TCRdb table keeps only in-frame clones and is missing some. The data show approximately 110,000 clones, over 65% seen once. Sequencing used peripheral blood. These TCRs come from a woman in her fifties or sixties with acute or convalescent COVID-19.

V and J are TRBV28 and TRBJ1-4; weak D call: TRBD1 (6 bases). V was shortened by 5 bases and J by 7 bases, with 17 bases between the two germline ends. Germline values: CDR1 MDHEN, CDR2 SYDVKM. The CDR3 totals 15 residues. The CDR3 here is CASSRITGRSEKLFF. Here the CDR3 DNA reads TGTGCCAGCAGTCGAATCACAGGGCGTAGTGAAAAACTGTTTTTT.

V is TRBV7-5 and J is TRBJ1-4; TRBD1, the table's D call, was not compared with the DNA. TRBV7-5 is tagged as a pseudogene. The CDR3 totals 16 residues. The CDR3 DNA is TGTGCCAGAACCCCAGGCTCTACAGGGCTGGATGGAAAACTGTTTTTT. Protein: CARTPGSTGLDGKLFF.

The V gene is TRBV18, the J gene TRBJ1-1, with a weak D call TRBD1 (5 bases). The V gene's germline CDR1 is KGHSH and CDR2 LQKENI. The CDR3 is 15 amino acids. Trimming removed 3 bases from V and 0 bases from J, with 11 bases in between. The DNA for the CDR3 is TGTGCCAGCTCACCCCGGACGGACATGAACACTGAAGCTTTCTTT. It translates to CASSPRTDMNTEAFF.

V usage is TRBV12-3 or TRBV12-4 and J usage is TRBJ1-1, with D tentatively TRBD1 (5 bases). The CDR3 has 11 residues. Trimming left V 6 bases short and J 11 bases short, with 13 bases between. In DNA, the CDR3 is TGTGCCAGCAGCATACAGGTCGGGGCTTTCTTT. It is translated as CASSIQVGAFF.

The chain has TRBV6-5 and TRBJ1-3; tentative D call: TRBD1 (5 bases). The CDR3 has 14 amino acids. Deletions cut 8 bases from V and 2 bases from J, with 13 bases between. Germline CDR1 and CDR2: MNHEY and SVGAGI. CDR3 protein: CASAEQGTGNTIYF. DNA for the CDR3: TGTGCCAGCGCCGAGCAGGGTACTGGAAACACCATATATTTT.

Comments on this clone: A junction end diverges from the germline sequence, so it may reflect a read error. This chain joins TRBV6-1 and TRBJ1-2, with D perhaps matching TRBD1 (6 bases). The germline V gene encodes CDR1 MNHNS and CDR2 SASEGT. The CDR3 length is 15 residues. CDR3 DNA sequence: TGTGCCAGCAGTGAATTGGGGGGGCTAGGACGGATAACGTTATTC. Its protein is CASSELGGLGRITLF.

This clone was found a few times. CDR3 sequence: CSVGGDRLSTEAFF. CDR3 nucleotides: TGCAGCGTTGGGGGGGACAGGTTGTCCACTGAAGCTTTCTTT. This sequence joins TRBV29-1 and TRBJ1-1; 8 positions agree with TRBD1. V lost 4 bases to trimming and J lost 4 bases; unmatched junction nucleotides: 8. CDR1 and CDR2 (germline): SQVTM, ANQGSEA. This CDR3 is built from 14 residues.

The chain is built from TRBV19 and TRBJ2-7, with D possibly being TRBD1 (5 bases). CDR1 is LNHDA and CDR2 is SQIVND in the germline V gene (reference sequence). Trimming took 8 bases from V and 9 from J, leaving 14 bases between them. This CDR3 region has 11 residues. The CDR3 DNA is TGTGCCAGTCTTTCAGGGTCTCTGCAGTACTTC. Its translation: CASLSGSLQYF. Full variable domain (remainder filled in from reference TRBV19 and TRBJ2-7): DGGITQSPKYLFRKEGQNVTLSCEQNLNHDAMYWYRQDPGQGLRLIYYSQIVNDFQKGDIAEGYSVSREKKESFPLTVTSAQKNPTAFYLCASLSGSLQYFGPGTRLTVT.